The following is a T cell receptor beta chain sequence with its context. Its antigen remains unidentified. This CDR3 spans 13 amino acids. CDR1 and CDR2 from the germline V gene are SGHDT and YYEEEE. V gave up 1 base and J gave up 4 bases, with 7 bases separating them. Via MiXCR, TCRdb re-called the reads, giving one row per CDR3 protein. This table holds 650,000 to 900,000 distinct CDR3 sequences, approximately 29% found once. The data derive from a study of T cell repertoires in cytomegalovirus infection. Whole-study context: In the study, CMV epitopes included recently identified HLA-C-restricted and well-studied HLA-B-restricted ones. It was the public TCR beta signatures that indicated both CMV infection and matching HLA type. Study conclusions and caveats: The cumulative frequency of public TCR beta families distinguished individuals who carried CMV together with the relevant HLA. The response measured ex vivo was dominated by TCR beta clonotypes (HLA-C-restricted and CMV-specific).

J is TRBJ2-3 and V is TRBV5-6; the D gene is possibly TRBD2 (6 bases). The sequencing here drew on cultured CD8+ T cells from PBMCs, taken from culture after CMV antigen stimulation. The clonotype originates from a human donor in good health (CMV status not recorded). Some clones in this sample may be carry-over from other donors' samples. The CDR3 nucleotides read TGTGCCAGCAGCTTGCCTAGCGCAGATACGCAGTATTTT. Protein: CASSLPSADTQYF.